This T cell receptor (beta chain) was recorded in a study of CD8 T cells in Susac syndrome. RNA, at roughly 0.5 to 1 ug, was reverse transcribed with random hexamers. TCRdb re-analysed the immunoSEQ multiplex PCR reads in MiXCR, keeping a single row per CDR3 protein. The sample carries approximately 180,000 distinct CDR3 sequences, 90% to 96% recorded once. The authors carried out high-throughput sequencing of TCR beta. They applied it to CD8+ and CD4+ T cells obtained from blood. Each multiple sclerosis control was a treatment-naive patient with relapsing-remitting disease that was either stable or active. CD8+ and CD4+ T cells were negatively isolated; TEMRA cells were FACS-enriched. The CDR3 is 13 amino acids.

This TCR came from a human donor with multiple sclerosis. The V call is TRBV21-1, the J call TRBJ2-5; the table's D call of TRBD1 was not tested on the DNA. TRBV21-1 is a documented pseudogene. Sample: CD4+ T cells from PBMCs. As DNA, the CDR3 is TGTGCCATTTGGACAGGACCCCAAGAGACCCAGTACTTC. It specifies CAIWTGPQETQYF.